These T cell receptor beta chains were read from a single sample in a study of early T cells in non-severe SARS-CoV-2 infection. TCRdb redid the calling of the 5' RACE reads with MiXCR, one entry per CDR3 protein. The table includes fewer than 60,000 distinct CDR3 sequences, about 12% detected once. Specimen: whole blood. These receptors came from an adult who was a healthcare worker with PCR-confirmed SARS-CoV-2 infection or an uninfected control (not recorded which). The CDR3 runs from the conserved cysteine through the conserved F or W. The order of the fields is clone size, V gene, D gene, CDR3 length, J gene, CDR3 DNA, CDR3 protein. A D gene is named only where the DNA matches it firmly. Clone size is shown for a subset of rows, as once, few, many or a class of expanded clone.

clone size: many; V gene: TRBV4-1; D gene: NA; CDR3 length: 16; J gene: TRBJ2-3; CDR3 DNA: TGCGCCAGCAGCCAAGCCATAACAGGTGGCACAGATACGCAGTATTTT; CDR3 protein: CASSQAITGGTDTQYF
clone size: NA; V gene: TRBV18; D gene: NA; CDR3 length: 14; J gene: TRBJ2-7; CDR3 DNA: TGTGCCAGCTCACCACCGCACAGCTCCTACGAGCAGTACTTC; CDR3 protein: CASSPPHSSYEQYF
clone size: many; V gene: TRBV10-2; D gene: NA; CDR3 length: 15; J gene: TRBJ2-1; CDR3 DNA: TGCGCCAGCAGTAAATGGGCTAGCACGGGCGATGAGCAGTTCTTC; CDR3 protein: CASSKWASTGDEQFF
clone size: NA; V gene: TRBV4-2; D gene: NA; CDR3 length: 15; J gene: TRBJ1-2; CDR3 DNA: TGTGCCAGCAGCCCCCGGGACGGGGCGAACTATGGCTACACCTTC; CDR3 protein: CASSPRDGANYGYTF
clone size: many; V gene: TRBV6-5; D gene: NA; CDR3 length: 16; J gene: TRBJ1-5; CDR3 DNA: TGTGCCAGCAGCCCTTTGAGAGGGGTTAGAAATCAGCCCCAGCATTTT; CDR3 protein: CASSPLRGVRNQPQHF
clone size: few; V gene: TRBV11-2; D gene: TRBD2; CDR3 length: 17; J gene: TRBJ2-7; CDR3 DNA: TGTGCCAGCAGCCCCCCCTTAACCCCTAGCGGGGGCCGCAAGCAGTACTTC; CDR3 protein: CASSPPLTPSGGRKQYF
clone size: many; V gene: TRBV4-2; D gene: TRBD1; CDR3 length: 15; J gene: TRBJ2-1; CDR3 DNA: TGTGCCAGCAGCCATGCCGGGGACAGGCCGCCGGAGCAGTTCTTC; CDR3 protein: CASSHAGDRPPEQFF
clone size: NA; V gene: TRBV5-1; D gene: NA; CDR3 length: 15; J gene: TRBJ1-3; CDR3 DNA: TGCGCCAGCAGCCCAGGGGACGTTTCTGGAAACACCATATATTTT; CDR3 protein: CASSPGDVSGNTIYF
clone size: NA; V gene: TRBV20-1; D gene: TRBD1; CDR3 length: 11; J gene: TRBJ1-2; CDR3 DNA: TGCAGTGCTACAGGGGGCAATGGCTACACCTTC; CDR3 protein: CSATGGNGYTF
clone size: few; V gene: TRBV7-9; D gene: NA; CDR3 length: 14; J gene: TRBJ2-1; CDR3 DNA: TGTGCCAGCAGCTTTGGGCTACAGAGCAATGAGCAGTTCTTC; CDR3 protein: CASSFGLQSNEQFF
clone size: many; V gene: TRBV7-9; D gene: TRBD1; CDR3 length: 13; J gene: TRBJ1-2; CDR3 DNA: TGTGCCAGCAGCAAACAGGGGAACTATGGCTACACCTTC; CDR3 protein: CASSKQGNYGYTF
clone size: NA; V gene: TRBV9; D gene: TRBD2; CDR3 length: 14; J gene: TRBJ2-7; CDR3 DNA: TGTGCCAGCAGCGCCGGGACTAGCGCTGCCGAGCAGTACTTC; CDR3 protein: CASSAGTSAAEQYF
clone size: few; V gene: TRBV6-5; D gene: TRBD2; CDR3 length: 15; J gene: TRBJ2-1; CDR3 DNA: TGTGCCAGCAGTTACTCGCCTAGCGGGAGGGTTGAGCAGTTCTTC; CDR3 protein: CASSYSPSGRVEQFF
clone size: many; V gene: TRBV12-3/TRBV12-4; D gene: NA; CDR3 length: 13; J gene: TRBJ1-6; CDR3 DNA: TGTGCCAGCAGTTTAGAGGGGAATTCACCCCTCCACTTT; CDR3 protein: CASSLEGNSPLHF
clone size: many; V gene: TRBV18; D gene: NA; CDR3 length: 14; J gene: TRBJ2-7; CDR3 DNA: TGTGCCAGCTCATCCTTAGCGGAAACCTACGAGCAGTACTTC; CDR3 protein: CASSSLAETYEQYF
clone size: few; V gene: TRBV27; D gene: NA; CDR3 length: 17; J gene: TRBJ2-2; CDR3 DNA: TGTGCCAGCAGTTTATATCCGCTCACTAGAAACACCGGGGAGCTGTTTTTT; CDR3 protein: CASSLYPLTRNTGELFF
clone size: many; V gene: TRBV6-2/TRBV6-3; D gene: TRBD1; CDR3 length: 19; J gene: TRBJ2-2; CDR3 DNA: TGTGCCAGCAGTTACTCGAAGGATCGGGACAGGGTTTACACCGGGGAGCTGTTTTTT; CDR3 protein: CASSYSKDRDRVYTGELFF
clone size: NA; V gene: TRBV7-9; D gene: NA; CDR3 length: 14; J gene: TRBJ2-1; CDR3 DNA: TGTGCCAGCACCCCCTGGGGTTCCTACAATGAGCAGTTCTTC; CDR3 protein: CASTPWGSYNEQFF
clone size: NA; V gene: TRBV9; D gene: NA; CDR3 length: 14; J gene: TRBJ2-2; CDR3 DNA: TGTGCCAGCAGCACACAAACACTTACCGGGGAGCTGTTTTTT; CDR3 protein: CASSTQTLTGELFF
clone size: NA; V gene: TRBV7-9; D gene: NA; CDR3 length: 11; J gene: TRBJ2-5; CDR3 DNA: TGTGCCAGCAGCTTGTTCGGGGACCAGTACTTC; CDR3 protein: CASSLFGDQYF
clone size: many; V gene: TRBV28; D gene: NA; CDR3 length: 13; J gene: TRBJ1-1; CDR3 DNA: TGTGCCAGCAGGCCACCACTGAACACTGAAGCTTTCTTT; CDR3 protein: CASRPPLNTEAFF
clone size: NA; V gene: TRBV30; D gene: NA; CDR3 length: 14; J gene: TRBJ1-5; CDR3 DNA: TGTGCCTGGAGCCGGGGTTTTAGCAATCAGCCCCAGCATTTT; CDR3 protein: CAWSRGFSNQPQHF